The clone carrying this T cell receptor (beta chain) is a singleton in its sample. The entry originates in a study of T cell changes during pregnancy in multiple sclerosis. The CDR3 covers 16 residues. Per germline, CDR1 MNHEY and CDR2 SVGAGI. The V end was cut by 2 bases, the J end by 8 bases, with 19 bases between. Assay used: immunoSEQ multiplex PCR; TCRdb lists only in-frame clones, some missing. The sample holds approximately 44,000 clones, around 92% seen once. The specimen comprised CD4+ T cells from peripheral blood mononuclear cells, sampled in the second trimester of pregnancy. V and J are TRBV6-5 and TRBJ2-1; D may be TRBD1 (5 bases). This sequence was found in a female donor in good health, enrolled as a control in a pregnancy study. The CDR3 DNA reads TGTGCCAGCAGTTACGCGTTCCAGGGTGTGGGCCATGAGCAGTTCTTC. It is translated as CASSYAFQGVGHEQFF.